A selection of T cell receptor beta chains follows, all from one sample in a study of cytomegalovirus exposure and HLA in healthy donors. Profiling relied on immunoSEQ multiplex PCR, and the TCRdb table lists in-frame clones only, not all of them. Of approximately 150,000 clones in the sample, just under 85% are singletons; the top ten hold 4.8%. Sample: PBMCs. These receptors were obtained from a girl aged 10-17 years in good health and CMV-seropositive. CDR3s include the opening cysteine and the closing phenylalanine or tryptophan. A D gene is named only where the DNA matches it firmly. Clone sizes are given selectively: once, few, many, or a class where the clone is expanded.

j_call,d_call,clone_size,v_call,cdr3_aa,cdr3_nt
TRBJ2-5,TRBD2,NA,TRBV5-6,CASSLRSGGLKETQYF,TGTGCCAGCAGCTTAAGAAGCGGGGGGCTAAAAGAGACCCAGTACTTC
TRBJ2-5,NA,NA,TRBV6-1,CATPRDAGDQETQYF,TGTGCCACCCCCCGGGATGCAGGAGACCAAGAGACCCAGTACTTC
TRBJ2-7,TRBD2,few,TRBV18,CASSRGAGGYEQYF,TGTGCCAGCTCCCGCGGAGCGGGGGGGTACGAGCAGTACTTC
TRBJ1-6,TRBD1,NA,TRBV5-1,CASSLDRAPSPLHF,TGCGCCAGCAGCTTAGACAGGGCACCTTCACCCCTCCACTTT
TRBJ1-1,NA,NA,TRBV2,CASRSGENTEAFF,TGTGCCAGCAGATCAGGGGAGAACACTGAAGCTTTCTTT
TRBJ2-2,NA,NA,TRBV28,CASSFLRQDDRPGELFF,TGTGCCAGCAGTTTCCTCCGACAAGACGATCGTCCCGGGGAGCTGTTTTTT
TRBJ1-1,NA,NA,TRBV4-1,CASSQGSIEAGRRNTEAFF,TGCGCCAGCAGCCAAGGCTCAATAGAGGCAGGGAGGAGGAACACTGAAGCTTTCTTT
TRBJ1-2,TRBD1,NA,TRBV6-5,CASRERQGDGGYTF,TGTGCCAGCAGAGAACGACAGGGGGACGGTGGCTACACCTTC
TRBJ1-2,TRBD1,NA,TRBV6-5,CASSTRTGSNYGYTF,TGTGCCAGCAGTACCCGGACAGGGTCTAACTATGGCTACACCTTC
TRBJ1-4,TRBD1,NA,TRBV28,CASRTQGARPTNEKLFF,TGTGCCAGCAGAACGCAGGGGGCGCGTCCAACTAATGAAAAACTGTTTTTT
TRBJ1-1,NA,NA,TRBV5-5,CASSLGMGRTEAFF,TGTGCCAGCAGCTTGGGTATGGGGCGAACTGAAGCTTTCTTT
TRBJ1-1,NA,NA,TRBV15,CATSRDLGLNTEAFF,TGTGCCACCAGCAGAGATCTTGGCCTGAACACTGAAGCTTTCTTT
TRBJ1-5,NA,NA,TRBV11-2,CASSVQGDQPQHF,TGTGCCAGCAGCGTACAGGGAGATCAGCCCCAGCATTTT
TRBJ2-3,NA,NA,TRBV11-3,CASSPEITDTQYF,TGTGCCAGCAGCCCCGAGATCACAGATACGCAGTATTTT
TRBJ1-2,NA,NA,TRBV2,CASSEGEQAIYGYTF,TGTGCCAGCAGTGAAGGTGAACAGGCCATTTATGGCTACACCTTC
TRBJ1-2,NA,NA,TRBV7-2,CASSIPYYRAGGYTF,TGTGCCAGCAGCATACCCTATTACAGGGCTGGTGGCTACACCTTC
TRBJ1-2,NA,once,TRBV19,CASSILSQGRGYGYTF,TGTGCCAGTAGTATTTTGTCCCAGGGGCGAGGCTATGGCTACACCTTC
TRBJ1-1,NA,NA,TRBV30,CAWSPERSAFF,TGTGCCTGGAGTCCTGAGAGATCAGCTTTCTTT
TRBJ2-6,TRBD1,NA,TRBV6-1,CASSDRGHSGANVLTF,TGTGCCAGCAGTGACAGGGGGCACTCTGGGGCCAACGTCCTGACTTTC
TRBJ2-5,TRBD2,NA,TRBV5-4,CASSKGLAGGWETQYF,TGTGCCAGCAGCAAGGGACTAGCGGGGGGTTGGGAGACCCAGTACTTC
TRBJ2-7,TRBD1,NA,TRBV7-3,CASSLTGNGDEQYF,TGTGCCAGCAGCTTGACAGGGAATGGCGACGAGCAGTACTTC
TRBJ2-3,NA,NA,TRBV9,CASSVEFGTDTQYF,TGTGCCAGCAGCGTAGAATTCGGCACAGATACGCAGTATTTT
TRBJ1-1,NA,NA,TRBV27,CASSLLADHLNTEAFF,TGTGCCAGCAGTTTACTGGCTGATCATTTGAACACTGAAGCTTTCTTT
TRBJ1-5,TRBD1,NA,TRBV12-5,CASGLGTGKNQPQHF,TGTGCTAGTGGTTTAGGGACAGGGAAGAATCAGCCCCAGCATTTT
TRBJ1-2,NA,NA,TRBV5-4,CASSLWDNDRIYGYTF,TGTGCCAGCAGCTTGTGGGACAACGACCGAATCTATGGCTACACCTTC
TRBJ2-3,TRBD1,NA,TRBV29-1,CSVGTGTDTQYF,TGCAGCGTGGGGACAGGGACAGATACGCAGTATTTT
TRBJ2-7,NA,NA,TRBV18,CASSPGQASSYEQYF,TGTGCCAGCTCACCAGGTCAGGCAAGCTCCTACGAGCAGTACTTC
TRBJ2-7,TRBD2,NA,TRBV7-9,CASSLTSGNRSYEQYF,TGTGCCAGCAGCTTGACTAGCGGGAACCGCTCCTACGAGCAGTACTTC
TRBJ1-2,NA,once,TRBV30,CAWSPQGNYGYTF,TGTGCCTGGAGCCCACAGGGAAACTATGGCTACACCTTC
TRBJ1-3,TRBD1,NA,TRBV6-1,CASRNQQGAGNTIYF,TGTGCCAGCAGGAACCAACAGGGGGCTGGAAACACCATATATTTT
TRBJ1-6,TRBD1,NA,TRBV6-1,CASSTYRGANSPLHF,TGTGCCAGCAGCACCTACAGGGGAGCGAATTCACCCCTCCACTTT
TRBJ2-2,TRBD1,NA,TRBV9,CASSVVGTGNTGELFF,TGTGCCAGCAGCGTAGTTGGGACAGGGAACACCGGGGAGCTGTTTTTT
TRBJ2-4,NA,NA,TRBV11-2,CASSSPRDLPIQYF,TGTGCCAGCAGCTCTCCCCGGGACTTACCTATTCAGTACTTC
TRBJ2-3,NA,NA,TRBV10-3,CAISDSSYTDTQYF,TGTGCCATCAGTGATAGCAGCTACACAGATACGCAGTATTTT
TRBJ2-2,TRBD2,NA,TRBV7-3,CASSPGGNTGELFF,TGTGCCAGCAGCCCGGGGGGGAACACCGGGGAGCTGTTTTTT
TRBJ2-6,NA,NA,TRBV2,CASRGGVRTAYSGANVLTF,TGTGCCAGCAGGGGGGGTGTCCGGACGGCATACTCTGGGGCCAACGTCCTGACTTTC
TRBJ2-2,NA,NA,TRBV2,CASSPTGQQTSNTGELFF,TGTGCCAGCAGTCCTACGGGACAACAAACCTCGAACACCGGGGAGCTGTTTTTT
TRBJ1-2,NA,NA,TRBV6-5,CASSETPGAYGYTF,TGTGCCAGCAGTGAAACCCCGGGAGCCTATGGCTACACCTTC
TRBJ1-1,TRBD1,NA,TRBV28,CASSFPRTGNTEAFF,TGTGCCAGCAGCTTCCCCCGGACAGGGAACACTGAAGCTTTCTTT
TRBJ2-1,NA,NA,TRBV27,CASRTGGSYNEQFF,TGTGCCAGCAGAACCGGAGGGTCCTACAATGAGCAGTTCTTC
TRBJ1-2,NA,NA,TRBV9,CASSVTTSGGYTF,TGTGCCAGCAGCGTTACAACTAGTGGTGGCTACACCTTC
TRBJ2-5,TRBD2,NA,TRBV6-1,CASSGAQRGAETQYF,TGTGCCAGCAGTGGAGCGCAGCGGGGGGCTGAGACCCAGTACTTC
TRBJ1-1,NA,NA,TRBV12-5,CASAASHTEAFF,TGTGCTAGTGCTGCGTCTCACACTGAAGCTTTCTTT
TRBJ2-7,TRBD1,NA,TRBV14,CASSLLSGQGPEEQYF,TGTGCCAGCAGCCTCCTCTCGGGACAGGGGCCTGAGGAGCAGTACTTC
TRBJ1-1,TRBD1,NA,TRBV6-5,CASSGPGQGSEAFF,TGTGCCAGCAGTGGACCGGGACAGGGGTCTGAAGCTTTCTTT
TRBJ1-2,NA,NA,TRBV29-1,CSVGMEGYTF,TGCAGCGTTGGAATGGAGGGCTACACCTTC
TRBJ1-4,TRBD1,NA,TRBV27,CASSPTGIWEKLFF,TGTGCCAGCAGTCCGACAGGGATATGGGAAAAACTGTTTTTT
TRBJ1-6,TRBD1,NA,TRBV11-3,CASSLDQGARSPLHF,TGTGCCAGCAGCTTAGATCAGGGGGCAAGATCACCCCTCCACTTT
TRBJ2-7,TRBD1,NA,TRBV6-1,CASSEGDRGKQYF,TGTGCCAGCAGTGAAGGGGACAGGGGTAAGCAGTACTTC
TRBJ2-7,NA,NA,TRBV2,CASWRLSYEQYF,TGTGCCAGCTGGCGACTCTCCTACGAGCAGTACTTC
TRBJ1-1,NA,NA,TRBV27,CASSWTEGSEAFF,TGTGCCAGCAGTTGGACCGAGGGCAGCGAAGCTTTCTTT
TRBJ2-2,NA,NA,TRBV2,CASRGTEANTGELFF,TGTGCCAGCAGGGGGACTGAGGCGAACACCGGGGAGCTGTTTTTT
TRBJ2-3,NA,NA,TRBV10-3,CATLGQGADTQYF,TGTGCCACCTTGGGCCAGGGTGCAGATACGCAGTATTTT